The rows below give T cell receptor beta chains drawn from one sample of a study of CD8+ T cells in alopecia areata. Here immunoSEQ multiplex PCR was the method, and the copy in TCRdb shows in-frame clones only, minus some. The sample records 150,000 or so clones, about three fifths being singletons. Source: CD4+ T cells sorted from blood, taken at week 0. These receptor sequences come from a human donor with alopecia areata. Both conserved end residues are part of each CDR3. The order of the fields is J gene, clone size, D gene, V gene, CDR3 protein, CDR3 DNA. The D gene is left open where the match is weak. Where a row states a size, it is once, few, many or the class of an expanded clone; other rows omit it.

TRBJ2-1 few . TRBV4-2 CASSGGAGTHEQFF TGTGCCAGCAGCGGGGGGGCCGGTACCCATGAGCAGTTCTTC
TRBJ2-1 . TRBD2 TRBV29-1 CSVGSGGARFF TGCAGCGTTGGTAGCGGGGGGGCCCGGTTCTTC
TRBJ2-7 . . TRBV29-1 CSVVRTEGGEQYF TGCAGCGTGGTCAGGACCGAAGGGGGCGAGCAGTACTTC
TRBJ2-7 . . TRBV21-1 CASSMGQGFSYEQYF TGTGCCAGCAGCATGGGACAGGGGTTCTCCTACGAGCAGTACTTC
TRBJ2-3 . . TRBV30 CALSASAPGDTQYF TGTGCCTTGTCCGCATCTGCCCCTGGAGATACGCAGTATTTT
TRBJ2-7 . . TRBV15 CATSRDRAVGYEQYF TGTGCCACCAGCAGAGATCGAGCGGTGGGCTACGAGCAGTACTTC
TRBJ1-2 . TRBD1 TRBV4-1 CASSQLSSRDRGSYTF TGCGCCAGCAGCCAATTAAGCTCCCGGGACAGGGGAAGCTACACCTTC
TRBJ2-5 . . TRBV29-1 CSVLPGAETQYF TGCAGCGTTCTGCCCGGAGCGGAGACCCAGTACTTC
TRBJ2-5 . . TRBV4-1 CASSQDRRETQYF TGCGCCAGCAGCCAAGATCGAAGGGAGACCCAGTACTTC
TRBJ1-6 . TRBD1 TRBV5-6 CASSLRDRGTDSPLHF TGTGCCAGCAGCCTCCGGGACAGGGGGACGGATTCACCCCTCCACTTT
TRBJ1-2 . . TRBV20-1 CSAPGGGAF TGCAGTGCTCCCGGAGGGGGGGCCTTC
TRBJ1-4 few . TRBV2 CASSWDKGGEKLFF TGTGCCAGCAGTTGGGACAAGGGGGGTGAAAAACTGTTTTTT
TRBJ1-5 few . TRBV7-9 CASSNSPAGAQPQHF TGTGCCAGCAGCAATTCCCCGGCGGGCGCTCAGCCCCAGCATTTT
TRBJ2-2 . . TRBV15 CATSPRTATGELFF TGTGCCACCAGCCCCCGGACAGCTACCGGGGAGCTGTTTTTT
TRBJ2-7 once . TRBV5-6 CASSSSYEQYF TGTGCCAGCAGCTCGTCTTACGAGCAGTACTTC
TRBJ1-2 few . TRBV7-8 CASSLGRRKGSNYGYTF TGTGCCAGCAGCTTAGGAAGAAGGAAGGGCAGTAACTATGGCTACACCTTC
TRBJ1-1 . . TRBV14 CASSQAVGNTEAFF TGTGCCAGCAGCCAAGCCGTCGGGAACACTGAAGCTTTCTTT
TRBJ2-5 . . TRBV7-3 CASSFSAQETQYF TGTGCCAGCAGCTTTTCGGCTCAAGAGACCCAGTACTTC
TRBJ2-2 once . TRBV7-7 CASSRGSPNTGELFF TGTGCAAGTTCCCGGGGCAGCCCGAACACCGGGGAGCTGTTTTTT
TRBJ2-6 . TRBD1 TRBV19 CASSSRTGDPGANVLTF TGTGCCAGTAGTAGCAGGACAGGGGACCCTGGGGCCAACGTCCTGACTTTC
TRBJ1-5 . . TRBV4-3 CASSQDRGQPQHF TGCGCCAGCAGCCAAGATCGGGGGCAGCCCCAGCATTTT
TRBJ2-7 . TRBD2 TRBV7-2 CASSLDSGGIYEQYF TGTGCCAGCAGCTTAGATAGCGGGGGGATCTACGAGCAGTACTTC
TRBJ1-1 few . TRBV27 CASSPLTGYTEAFF TGTGCCAGCAGTCCGCTGACAGGTTACACTGAAGCTTTCTTT
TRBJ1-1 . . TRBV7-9 CASSLSGLGTEAFF TGTGCCAGCAGCTTATCAGGGTTAGGCACTGAAGCTTTCTTT
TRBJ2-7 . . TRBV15 CATSRGLETYEQYF TGTGCCACCAGCCGGGGACTCGAGACCTACGAGCAGTACTTC
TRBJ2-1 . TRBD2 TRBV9 CASSPRSSVAGLNEQFF TGTGCCAGCAGCCCAAGATCGTCGGTAGCGGGGCTCAATGAGCAGTTCTTC
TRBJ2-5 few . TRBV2 CASSQSGRYQETQYF TGTGCCAGCAGTCAGTCAGGGCGGTACCAAGAGACCCAGTACTTC
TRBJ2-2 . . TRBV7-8 CASSLRSTGELFF TGTGCCAGCAGCTTAAGGTCGACCGGGGAGCTGTTTTTT
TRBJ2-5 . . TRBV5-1 CASSLVGETQYF TGCGCCAGCAGCTTGGTTGGGGAGACCCAGTACTTC
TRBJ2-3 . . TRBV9 CASSVRIGDTQYF TGTGCCAGCAGCGTACGAATCGGGGATACGCAGTATTTT
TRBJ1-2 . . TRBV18 CASSPGTGSDGYTF TGTGCCAGCTCACCCGGGACTGGTTCCGATGGCTACACCTTC
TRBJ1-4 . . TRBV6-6 CASRNRRRVNEKLFF TGTGCCAGCAGAAACCGCCGAAGGGTTAATGAAAAACTGTTTTTT
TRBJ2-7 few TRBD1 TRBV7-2 CASSSGTGPYEQYF TGTGCCAGCAGCTCCGGGACAGGGCCCTACGAGCAGTACTTC
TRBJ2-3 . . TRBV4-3 CASSPGWGGRGDTQYF TGCGCCAGCAGCCCCGGATGGGGCGGGCGCGGAGATACGCAGTATTTT
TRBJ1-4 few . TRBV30 CACGGEQVDEKLFF TGTGCCTGCGGGGGAGAACAGGTTGATGAAAAACTGTTTTTT
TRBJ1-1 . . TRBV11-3 CASSVGQSNTEAFF TGTGCCAGCAGCGTCGGACAGTCGAACACTGAAGCTTTCTTT
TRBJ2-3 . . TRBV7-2 CASSWGDTQYF TGTGCCAGCAGCTGGGGGGATACGCAGTATTTT
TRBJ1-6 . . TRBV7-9 CASSPQGNSPLHF TGTGCCAGCAGCCCGCAGGGTAATTCACCCCTCCACTTT
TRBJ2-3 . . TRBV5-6 CASSLGLDKRGDTQYF TGTGCCAGCAGCTTGGGACTCGATAAACGCGGAGATACGCAGTATTTT
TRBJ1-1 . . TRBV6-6 CASSLQGNTEAFF TGTGCCAGCAGCCTACAGGGTAACACTGAAGCTTTCTTT
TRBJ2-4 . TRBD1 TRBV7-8 CASSLVTGQGTYF TGTGCCAGCAGCTTGGTAACGGGACAGGGGACATACTTC